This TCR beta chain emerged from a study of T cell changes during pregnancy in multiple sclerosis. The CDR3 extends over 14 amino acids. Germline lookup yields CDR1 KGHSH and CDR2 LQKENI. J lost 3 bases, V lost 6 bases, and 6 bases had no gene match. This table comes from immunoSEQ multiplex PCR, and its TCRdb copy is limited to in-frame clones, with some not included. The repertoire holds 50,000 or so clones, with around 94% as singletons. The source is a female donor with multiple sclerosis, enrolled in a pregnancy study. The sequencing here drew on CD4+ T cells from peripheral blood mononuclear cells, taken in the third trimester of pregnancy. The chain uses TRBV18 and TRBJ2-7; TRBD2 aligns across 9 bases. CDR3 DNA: TGTGCCAGCTCTCGGACTAGCGATTTCTACGAGCAGTACTTC. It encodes CASSRTSDFYEQYF.